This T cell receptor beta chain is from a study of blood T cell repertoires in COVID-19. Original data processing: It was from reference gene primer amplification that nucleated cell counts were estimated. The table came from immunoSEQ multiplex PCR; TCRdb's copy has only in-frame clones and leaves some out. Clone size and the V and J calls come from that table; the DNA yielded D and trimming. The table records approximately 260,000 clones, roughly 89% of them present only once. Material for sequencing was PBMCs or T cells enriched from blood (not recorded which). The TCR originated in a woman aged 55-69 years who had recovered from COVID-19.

The CDR3 region has the DNA TGTGCCAGCAGCTTAGGGGGGCCCTACAATGAGCAGTTCTTC. Translation gives CASSLGGPYNEQFF. The chain carries TRBV7-8 and TRBJ2-1, with D tentatively TRBD1 (6 bases). With 1 base removed from V and 2 bases from J, the gap between germline ends came to 6 bases. The CDR3 contains 14 residues. CDR1 is SGHVS, CDR2 FQNEAQ, per germline.